This T cell receptor beta chain was identified in a study of blood T cell repertoires in COVID-19. Looking at the study overall: Samples of COVID-19 (acute and convalescent) were obtained from the United States, Italy and Spain. T cells, B-cell-depleted T cells, or PBMCs provided the cDNA or gDNA that served as material.

Recruited during active infection, patients (from Seattle) were subsequently followed longitudinally. In the original workflow: Estimates of nucleated cell counts were drawn from the amplification of reference gene primers. Using immunoSEQ multiplex PCR, the repertoire was profiled, and TCRdb retains in-frame clones only, with some absent. V, J and clone size were drawn from that table, and D and trimming were deduced from the DNA. The table has around 480,000 clones, around 89% seen once. Trimming removed 6 bases from V and 6 bases from J; junction bases left unmatched: 6. The germline gives CDR1 KGHSH, CDR2 LQKENI. This CDR3 is 13 amino acids long.

Source material: peripheral blood. The source of this sequence is a woman in her fifties or sixties with COVID-19, enrolled during active disease. The chain employs TRBV18 and TRBJ1-2, with 8 bases identical to TRBD1. CDR3 region: CASSRTGRDGYTF. The CDR3 region has the DNA TGTGCCAGCTCCCGGACAGGGCGGGATGGCTACACCTTC.